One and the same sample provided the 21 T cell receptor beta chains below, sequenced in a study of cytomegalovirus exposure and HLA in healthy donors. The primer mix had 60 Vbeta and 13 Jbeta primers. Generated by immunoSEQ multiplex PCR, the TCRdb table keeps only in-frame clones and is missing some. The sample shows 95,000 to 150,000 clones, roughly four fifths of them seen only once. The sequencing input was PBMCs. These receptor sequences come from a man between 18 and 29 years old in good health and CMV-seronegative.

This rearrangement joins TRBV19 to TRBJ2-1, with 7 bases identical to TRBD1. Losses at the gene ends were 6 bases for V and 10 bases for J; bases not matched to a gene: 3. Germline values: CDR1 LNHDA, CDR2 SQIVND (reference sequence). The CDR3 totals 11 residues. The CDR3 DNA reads TGTGCCAGTAGGGGACAGCTCGAGCAGTTCTTC. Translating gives CASRGQLEQFF.

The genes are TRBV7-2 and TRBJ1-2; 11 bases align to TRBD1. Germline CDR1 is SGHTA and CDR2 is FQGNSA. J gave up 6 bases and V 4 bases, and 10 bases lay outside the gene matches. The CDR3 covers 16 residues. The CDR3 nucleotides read TGTGCCAGCAGCTCTGGACAGGGGGCGCCTTTGAATGGCTACACCTTC. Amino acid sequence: CASSSGQGAPLNGYTF. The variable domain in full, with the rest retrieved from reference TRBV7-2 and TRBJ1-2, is GAGVSQSPSNKVTEKGKDVELRCDPISGHTALYWYRQSLGQGLEFLIYFQGNSAPDKSGLPSDRFSAERTGGSVSTLTIQRTQQEDSAVYLCASSSGQGAPLNGYTFGSGTRLTVV.

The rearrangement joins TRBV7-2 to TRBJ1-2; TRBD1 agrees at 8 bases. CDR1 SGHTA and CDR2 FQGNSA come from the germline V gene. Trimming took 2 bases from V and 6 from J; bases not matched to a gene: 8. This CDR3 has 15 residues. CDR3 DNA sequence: TGTGCCAGCAGCTTACGGCAGGGGGCAATCGATGGCTACACCTTC. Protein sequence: CASSLRQGAIDGYTF.

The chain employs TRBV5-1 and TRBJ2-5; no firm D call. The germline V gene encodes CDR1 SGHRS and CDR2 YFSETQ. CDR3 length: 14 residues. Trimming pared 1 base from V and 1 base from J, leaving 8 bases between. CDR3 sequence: CASSLNSPQETQYF. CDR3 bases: TGCGCCAGCAGCTTGAACTCCCCCCAAGAGACCCAGTACTTC. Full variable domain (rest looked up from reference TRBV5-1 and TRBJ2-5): KAGVTQTPRYLIKTRGQQVTLSCSPISGHRSVSWYQQTPGQGLQFLFEYFSETQRNKGNFPGRFSGRQFSNSRSEMNVSTLELGDSALYLCASSLNSPQETQYFGPGTRLLVL.

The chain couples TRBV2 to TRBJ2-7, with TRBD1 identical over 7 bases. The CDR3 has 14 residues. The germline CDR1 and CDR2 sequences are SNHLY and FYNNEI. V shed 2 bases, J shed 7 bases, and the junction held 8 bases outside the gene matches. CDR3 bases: TGTGCCAGCAGTGAATACAGGGGATTGAATGAGCAGTACTTC. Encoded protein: CASSEYRGLNEQYF.

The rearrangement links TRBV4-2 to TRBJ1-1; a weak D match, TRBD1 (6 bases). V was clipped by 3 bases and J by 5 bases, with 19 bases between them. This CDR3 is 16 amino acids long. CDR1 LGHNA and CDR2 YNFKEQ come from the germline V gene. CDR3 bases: TGTGCCAGCAGCCACTCTACGGGAGGGGGTGGAACTGAAGCTTTCTTT. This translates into CASSHSTGGGGTEAFF.

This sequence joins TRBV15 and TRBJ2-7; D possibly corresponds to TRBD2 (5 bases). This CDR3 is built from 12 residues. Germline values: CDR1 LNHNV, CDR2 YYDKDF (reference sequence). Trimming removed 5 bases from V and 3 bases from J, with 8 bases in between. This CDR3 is CATSEGYYEQYF. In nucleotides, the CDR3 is TGTGCCACCAGCGAGGGTTACTACGAGCAGTACTTC.

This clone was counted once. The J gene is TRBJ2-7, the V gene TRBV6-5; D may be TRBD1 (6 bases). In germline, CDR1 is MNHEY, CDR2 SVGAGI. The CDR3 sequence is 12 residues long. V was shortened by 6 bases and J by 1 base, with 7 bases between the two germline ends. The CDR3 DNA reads TGTGCCAGCAGCGGACAGTCCTACGAGCAGTACTTC. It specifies CASSGQSYEQYF.

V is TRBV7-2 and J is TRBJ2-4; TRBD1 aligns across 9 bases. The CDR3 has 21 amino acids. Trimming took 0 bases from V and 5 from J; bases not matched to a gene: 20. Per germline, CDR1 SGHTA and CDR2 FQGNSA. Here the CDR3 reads CASSLAIPGTGMLYRENIQYF. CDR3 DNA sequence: TGTGCCAGCAGCTTAGCGATACCCGGGACAGGGATGCTTTATCGTGAAAACATTCAGTACTTC.

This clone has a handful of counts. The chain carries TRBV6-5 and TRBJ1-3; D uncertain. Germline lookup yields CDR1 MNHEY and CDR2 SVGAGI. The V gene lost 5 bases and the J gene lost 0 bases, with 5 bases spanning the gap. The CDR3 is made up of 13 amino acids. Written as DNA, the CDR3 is TGTGCCAGCAGTGAGTTCTCTGGAAACACCATATATTTT. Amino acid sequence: CASSEFSGNTIYF.

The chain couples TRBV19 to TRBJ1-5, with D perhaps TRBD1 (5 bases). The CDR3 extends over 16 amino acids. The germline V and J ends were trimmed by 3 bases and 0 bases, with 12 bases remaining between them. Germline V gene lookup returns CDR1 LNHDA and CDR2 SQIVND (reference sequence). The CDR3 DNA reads TGTGCCAGTAGTATGGACAACAGTTTTAGCAATCAGCCCCAGCATTTT. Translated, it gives CASSMDNSFSNQPQHF.

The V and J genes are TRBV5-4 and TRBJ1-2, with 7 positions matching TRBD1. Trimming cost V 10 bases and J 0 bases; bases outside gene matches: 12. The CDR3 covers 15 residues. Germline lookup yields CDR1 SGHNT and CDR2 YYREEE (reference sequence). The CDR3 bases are TGTGCCGGTACGCAGAACAGGGGTACTAACTATGGCTACACCTTC. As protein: CAGTQNRGTNYGYTF.

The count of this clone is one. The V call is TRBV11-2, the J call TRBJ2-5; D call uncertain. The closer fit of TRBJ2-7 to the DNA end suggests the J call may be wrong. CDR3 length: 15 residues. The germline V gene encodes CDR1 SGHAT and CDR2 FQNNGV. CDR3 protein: CASSLGSPGIGEQYF. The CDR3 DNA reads TGTGCCAGCAGCTTAGGATCGCCAGGAATTGGCGAGCAGTACTTC.

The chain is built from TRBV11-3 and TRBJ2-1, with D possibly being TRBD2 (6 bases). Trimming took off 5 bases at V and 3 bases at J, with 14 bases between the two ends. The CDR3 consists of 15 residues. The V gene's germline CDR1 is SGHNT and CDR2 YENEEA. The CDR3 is CASSQTSGLYNEQFF. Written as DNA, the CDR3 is TGTGCCAGCAGCCAGACAAGCGGGCTCTACAATGAGCAGTTCTTC.

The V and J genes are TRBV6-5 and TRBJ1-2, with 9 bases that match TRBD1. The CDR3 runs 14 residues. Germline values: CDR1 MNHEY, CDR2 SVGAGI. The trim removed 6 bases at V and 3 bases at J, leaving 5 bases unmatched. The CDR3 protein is CASSRQGGDYGYTF. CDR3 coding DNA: TGTGCCAGCAGCCGACAGGGGGGTGACTATGGCTACACCTTC.

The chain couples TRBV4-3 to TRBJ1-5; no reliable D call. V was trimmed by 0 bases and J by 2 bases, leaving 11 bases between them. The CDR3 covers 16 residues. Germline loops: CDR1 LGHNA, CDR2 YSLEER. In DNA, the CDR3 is TGCGCCAGCAGCCAAGATCTTGTCCCTGGCAATCAGCCCCAGCATTTT. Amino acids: CASSQDLVPGNQPQHF.

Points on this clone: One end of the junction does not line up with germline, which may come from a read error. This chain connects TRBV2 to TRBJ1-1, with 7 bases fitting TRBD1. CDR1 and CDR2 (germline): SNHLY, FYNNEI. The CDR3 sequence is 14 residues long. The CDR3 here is CASSERGLKTEAFF. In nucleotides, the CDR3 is TGTGCCAGCAGTGAGAGGGGGCTGAAAACTGAAGCTTTCTTT.

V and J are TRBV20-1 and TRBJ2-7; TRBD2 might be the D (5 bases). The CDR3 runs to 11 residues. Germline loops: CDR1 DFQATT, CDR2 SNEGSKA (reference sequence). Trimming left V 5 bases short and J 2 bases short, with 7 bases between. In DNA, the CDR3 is TGCAGTGCTCCGGGAACCTACGAGCAGTACTTC. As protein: CSAPGTYEQYF.

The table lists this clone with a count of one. The CDR3 coding sequence is TGTGCCAGCACCTTTTCGACAGGGGGCGAGCAGTACTTC. This codes for CASTFSTGGEQYF. The rearrangement joins TRBV25-1 to TRBJ2-7; 9 positions match TRBD1. Germline-derived CDR1 and CDR2 are MGHDK and SYGVNS. V was pared by 7 bases and J by 6 bases, with 7 bases of the junction left unmatched. The CDR3 consists of 13 residues.

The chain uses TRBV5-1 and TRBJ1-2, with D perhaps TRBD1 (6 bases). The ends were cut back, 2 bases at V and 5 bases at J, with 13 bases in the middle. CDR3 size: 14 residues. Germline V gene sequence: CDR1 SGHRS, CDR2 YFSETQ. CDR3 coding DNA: TGCGCCAGCAGCTTTAGTACAGGGCAGTATGGCTACACCTTC. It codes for CASSFSTGQYGYTF.

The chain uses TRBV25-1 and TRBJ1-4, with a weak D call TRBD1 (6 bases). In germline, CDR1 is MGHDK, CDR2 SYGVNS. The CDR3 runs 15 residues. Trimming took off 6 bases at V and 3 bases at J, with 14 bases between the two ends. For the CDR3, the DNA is TGTGCCAGCAGACCGACAGGCGCGGCTAATGAAAAACTGTTTTTT. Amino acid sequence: CASRPTGAANEKLFF.